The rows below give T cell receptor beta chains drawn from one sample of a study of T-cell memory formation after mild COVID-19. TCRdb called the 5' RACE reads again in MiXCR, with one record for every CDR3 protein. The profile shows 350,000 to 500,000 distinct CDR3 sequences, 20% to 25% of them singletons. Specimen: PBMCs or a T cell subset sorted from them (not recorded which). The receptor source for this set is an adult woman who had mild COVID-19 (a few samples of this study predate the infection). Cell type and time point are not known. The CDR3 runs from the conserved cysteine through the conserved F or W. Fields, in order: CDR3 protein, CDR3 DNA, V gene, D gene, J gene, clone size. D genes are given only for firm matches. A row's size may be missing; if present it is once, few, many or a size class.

CDR3: CASSFELAEINEQFF
DNA: TGTGCCAGCAGTTTCGAACTAGCGGAAATTAATGAGCAGTTCTTC
V: TRBV27
D: TRBD2
J: TRBJ2-1
size: few

CDR3: CASSGGRAGTGTDTQYF
DNA: TGTGCCAGCAGCGGGGGCAGGGCCGGGACAGGCACAGATACGCAGTATTTT
V: TRBV7-9
D: TRBD1
J: TRBJ2-3
size: few

CDR3: CSTKTGWNEQFF
DNA: TGCAGCACGAAGACAGGGTGGAATGAGCAGTTCTTC
V: TRBV29-1
D: TRBD1
J: TRBJ2-1
size: -

CDR3: CSVQRQGGTYEQYF
DNA: TGCAGCGTGCAACGACAGGGGGGAACCTACGAGCAGTACTTC
V: TRBV29-1
D: TRBD1
J: TRBJ2-7
size: few

CDR3: CASSRYRDGTYEQYF
DNA: TGTGCCAGCAGCAGATACCGGGACGGAACCTACGAGCAGTACTTC
V: TRBV11-2
D: -
J: TRBJ2-7
size: -

CDR3: CASSRTGGEAFF
DNA: TGCGCCAGCAGTCGGACAGGGGGTGAAGCTTTCTTT
V: TRBV4-3
D: TRBD1
J: TRBJ1-1
size: -

CDR3: CASSPPRESNSPLHF
DNA: TGTGCCAGCAGCCCTCCGAGGGAATCTAATTCACCCCTCCACTTT
V: TRBV7-6
D: -
J: TRBJ1-6
size: few

CDR3: CASSQLGGSYNEQFF
DNA: TGTGCCAGCAGCCAGCTAGGTGGCTCCTACAATGAGCAGTTCTTC
V: TRBV14
D: -
J: TRBJ2-1
size: -

CDR3: CASSLAGRLPNEQFF
DNA: TGTGCCAGCAGCTTAGCCGGGAGACTCCCCAATGAGCAGTTCTTC
V: TRBV7-9
D: -
J: TRBJ2-1
size: few

CDR3: CASARSHNEQFF
DNA: TGTGCCAGCGCTCGGTCGCACAATGAGCAGTTCTTC
V: TRBV12-3/TRBV12-4
D: -
J: TRBJ2-1
size: few

CDR3: CASSLGSGPGELFF
DNA: TGTGCCAGCAGTTTAGGTTCGGGGCCCGGGGAGCTGTTTTTT
V: TRBV12-3/TRBV12-4
D: -
J: TRBJ2-2
size: -

CDR3: CATSGYNEQFF
DNA: TGTGCCACCAGCGGATACAATGAGCAGTTCTTC
V: TRBV24-1
D: -
J: TRBJ2-1
size: -

CDR3: CASSLRQDGNEQYF
DNA: TGTGCCAGCAGCTTACGACAGGACGGAAACGAGCAGTACTTC
V: TRBV7-9
D: -
J: TRBJ2-7
size: few

CDR3: CASSLRDTAYNEQFF
DNA: TGTGCCAGCAGCTTGAGGGACACCGCCTACAATGAGCAGTTCTTC
V: TRBV11-3
D: -
J: TRBJ2-1
size: -

CDR3: CASSSTGYNEQFF
DNA: TGTGCCAGCAGTTCGACAGGTTACAATGAGCAGTTCTTC
V: TRBV2
D: -
J: TRBJ2-1
size: -

CDR3: CASSQIKYEQYF
DNA: TGCGCCAGCAGCCAGATAAAGTACGAGCAGTACTTC
V: TRBV4-1
D: -
J: TRBJ2-7
size: -

CDR3: CASSQWKTQYF
DNA: TGTGCCAGCAGCCAATGGAAGACCCAGTACTTC
V: TRBV14
D: -
J: TRBJ2-5
size: -

CDR3: CASSPPGGWDEQFF
DNA: TGTGCCAGCAGTCCCCCAGGAGGGTGGGATGAGCAGTTCTTC
V: TRBV6-2/TRBV6-3
D: -
J: TRBJ2-1
size: few

CDR3: CASSLTGQGVAEAFF
DNA: TGCGCCAGCAGCTTGACCGGACAGGGCGTTGCTGAAGCTTTCTTT
V: TRBV5-1
D: TRBD1
J: TRBJ1-1
size: few

CDR3: CASSLTGSIYEQYF
DNA: TGCGCCAGCAGCCTGACAGGGTCTATCTACGAGCAGTACTTC
V: TRBV5-1
D: TRBD1
J: TRBJ2-7
size: -

CDR3: CATSRDERVQPQHF
DNA: TGTGCCACCAGCAGAGATGAAAGGGTGCAGCCCCAGCATTTT
V: TRBV15
D: -
J: TRBJ1-5
size: -

CDR3: CASSSQLGSNEKLFF
DNA: TGTGCCAGCAGCTCTCAACTGGGGTCTAATGAAAAACTGTTTTTT
V: TRBV11-2
D: -
J: TRBJ1-4
size: -

CDR3: CATGQWAYEQYF
DNA: TGTGCCACCGGACAGTGGGCCTACGAGCAGTACTTC
V: TRBV10-3
D: -
J: TRBJ2-7
size: -

CDR3: CASSGYLASYNEQFF
DNA: TGTGCCAGCTCGGGGTACCTAGCGTCCTACAATGAGCAGTTCTTC
V: TRBV6-2/TRBV6-3
D: -
J: TRBJ2-1
size: few

CDR3: CATSVGGGGSSTDTQYF
DNA: TGTGCCACCAGTGTCGGCGGGGGAGGATCTAGCACAGATACGCAGTATTTT
V: TRBV24-1
D: TRBD2
J: TRBJ2-3
size: few

CDR3: CASSKDGSYNEQFF
DNA: TGTGCCAGCAGTAAGGACGGCTCCTACAATGAGCAGTTCTTC
V: TRBV6-4
D: -
J: TRBJ2-1
size: few

CDR3: CASSSRASNTEAFF
DNA: TGTGCCAGCAGTTCTCGGGCCTCGAACACTGAAGCTTTCTTT
V: TRBV12-3/TRBV12-4
D: -
J: TRBJ1-1
size: -

CDR3: CASSYSLRGNYGYTF
DNA: TGTGCCAGCAGTTACTCTTTGAGGGGTAACTATGGCTACACCTTC
V: TRBV6-5
D: -
J: TRBJ1-2
size: few

CDR3: CASRTWRGGLTYGYTF
DNA: TGTGCCAGCAGAACCTGGCGGGGTGGCCTGACCTATGGCTACACCTTC
V: TRBV12-3/TRBV12-4
D: -
J: TRBJ1-2
size: -

CDR3: CASRPPQGTIEQYF
DNA: TGCGCCAGCAGACCCCCCCAGGGGACTATCGAGCAGTACTTC
V: TRBV5-1
D: -
J: TRBJ2-7
size: few

CDR3: CASSILAGEDTQYF
DNA: TGTGCCAGTAGTATACTAGCGGGGGAAGATACGCAGTATTTT
V: TRBV19
D: TRBD2
J: TRBJ2-3
size: -

CDR3: CASSDRGRSYGYTF
DNA: TGTGCCAGCAGTGACAGGGGGCGAAGCTATGGCTACACCTTC
V: TRBV25-1
D: TRBD1
J: TRBJ1-2
size: few

CDR3: CASRGPRGNEQFF
DNA: TGCGCCAGCAGGGGGCCGAGGGGCAATGAGCAGTTCTTC
V: TRBV4-1
D: -
J: TRBJ2-1
size: few

CDR3: CASSFGADTNYGYTF
DNA: TGTGCCAGCAGCTTCGGGGCCGATACCAACTATGGCTACACCTTC
V: TRBV11-2
D: -
J: TRBJ1-2
size: -

CDR3: CASSLGGTHRETQYF
DNA: TGTGCCAGCAGCTTAGGAGGGACCCACCGTGAGACCCAGTACTTC
V: TRBV7-9
D: -
J: TRBJ2-5
size: many

CDR3: CASSPTGISYNEQFF
DNA: TGCGCCAGCAGCCCCACAGGGATCTCCTACAATGAGCAGTTCTTC
V: TRBV4-3
D: -
J: TRBJ2-1
size: -

CDR3: CASSAGALETQYF
DNA: TGTGCCAGCAGCGCCGGGGCCCTTGAGACCCAGTACTTC
V: TRBV7-9
D: -
J: TRBJ2-5
size: -

CDR3: CASSPVGGRDQPQHF
DNA: TGTGCCAGCAGTCCCGTTGGGGGTCGGGACCAGCCCCAGCATTTT
V: TRBV12-3/TRBV12-4
D: -
J: TRBJ1-5
size: once

CDR3: CASSVWTGNRLRAGGPQKNEQFF
DNA: TGTGCCAGCAGTGTTTGGACAGGGAATCGTTTGCGGGCGGGAGGGCCTCAGAAAAATGAGCAGTTCTTC
V: TRBV12-3/TRBV12-4
D: -
J: TRBJ2-1
size: -

CDR3: CSGKENTEAFF
DNA: TGCAGCGGAAAAGAGAACACTGAAGCTTTCTTT
V: TRBV29-1
D: -
J: TRBJ1-1
size: -